This note documents a single T cell receptor beta chain sequence. The protocol was immunoSEQ multiplex PCR, while the TCRdb copy is restricted to in-frame clones and leaves out a portion. The sample has roughly 110,000 clones, 92% seen once. This specimen belongs to a study of T cell responses to AZD1222 COVID-19 vaccine. V lost 0 bases, J lost 4 bases, and 7 bases lay in between. Germline values: CDR1 GTSNPN, CDR2 SVGIG (reference sequence). The CDR3 is made up of 12 amino acids. This clonotype originated in an adult who received the AZD1222 COVID-19 vaccine. The V call is TRBV30, the J call TRBJ2-7; D is unclear. Sequencing was performed on peripheral blood, taken 28 days after the second AZD1222 dose. CDR3 protein: CAWSVQVYEQYF. CDR3 bases: TGTGCCTGGAGTGTACAAGTATACGAGCAGTACTTC.